This entry lists 16 T cell receptor beta chains sequenced from one sample in a study of T cell repertoires in cytomegalovirus infection. Their cognate antigens are unknown. TCRdb independently ran MiXCR on the reads; one entry per CDR3 protein. Of about 920,000 distinct CDR3 sequences listed, roughly 30% are singletons. The sample in question was cultured CD8+ T cells from PBMCs, obtained from culture after CMV antigen stimulation. These receptors came from a human donor in good health (CMV status not recorded). Some clones in this sample may be carry-over from other donors' samples.

The table lists this clonotype with a few counts. The gene calls are TRBV4-1 and TRBJ2-3; D may be TRBD1 (8 bases). Trimming took off 3 bases at V and 5 bases at J, with 12 bases between the two ends. Germline V lookup: CDR1 MGHRA, CDR2 YSYEKL. CDR3 length: 14 amino acids. CDR3 bases: TGCGCCAGCAGCCAGGACAGGGAGGGAGATACGCAGTATTTT. Translating gives CASSQDREGDTQYF.

This chain uses TRBV6-1 with TRBJ1-1; 10 nucleotides match TRBD1. CDR3 length: 17 amino acids. V dropped 6 bases and J dropped 5; count of bases not matched to a gene: 15. Germline CDR1 reads MNHNS; CDR2 reads SASEGT. In DNA form, the CDR3 reads TGTGCCAGCAGGTCCGGACAGGGGGAATATTTGTCTACTGAAGCTTTCTTT. Protein: CASRSGQGEYLSTEAFF.

This sequence joins TRBV6-1 and TRBJ2-3; 12 nucleotides line up with TRBD2. The V segment lost 5 bases and the J segment 4 bases; nucleotides outside the gene matches: 22. The CDR3 has 21 residues. Germline assignment: CDR1 MNHNS and CDR2 SASEGT. The CDR3 coding sequence is TGTGCCAGCAGTAGCCTAGCGGGGGGGCCCAGGACAAGCACCGCAGCAGATACGCAGTATTTT. Its translation is CASSSLAGGPRTSTAADTQYF.

This clonotype was counted between two and nine times. V is TRBV7-9 and J is TRBJ1-4; 9 bases map to TRBD1. The CDR3 sequence is 17 residues long. V gave up 4 bases and J gave up 3 bases; unmatched junction bases: 9. The germline CDR1 and CDR2 sequences are SEHNR and FQNEAQ (reference sequence). The chain's CDR3 is CASSSNQQGASNEKLFF. CDR3 DNA sequence: TGTGCCAGCAGCTCAAACCAACAGGGGGCGTCTAATGAAAAACTGTTTTTT.

The V gene is TRBV12-3 or TRBV12-4, the J gene TRBJ2-5; 8 positions agree with TRBD2. V was clipped by 6 bases and J by 5 bases; unmatched bases: 11. This CDR3 has 15 amino acids. The CDR3 DNA reads TGTGCCAGCAGATCTAACTCGGGGGGGCAGGAGACCCAGTACTTC. Amino acids: CASRSNSGGQETQYF.

This chain links TRBV7-9 with TRBJ1-1; perhaps TRBD1 as D (6 bases). CDR1 is SEHNR and CDR2 is FQNEAQ in the germline V gene (reference sequence). The CDR3 loop spans 17 amino acids. The V gene lost 5 bases and the J gene lost 1 base, with 20 bases spanning the gap. CDR3 residues: CASSQLFPTGENTEAFF. The DNA for the CDR3 is TGTGCCAGCAGCCAACTCTTTCCGACAGGTGAGAACACTGAAGCTTTCTTT.

The rearrangement joins TRBV28 to TRBJ2-1, with a tentative D call TRBD1 (6 bases). CDR3 length: 15 residues. V gave up 5 bases and J gave up 3 bases, with 14 bases separating them. Germline CDR1 is MDHEN and CDR2 is SYDVKM. The DNA for the CDR3 is TGTGCCAGCAGTATTACAGGGTCGGGCTACAATGAGCAGTTCTTC. Protein product: CASSITGSGYNEQFF.

This clonotype was counted many times. This rearrangement joins TRBV7-8 to TRBJ1-5; 11 bases align to TRBD1. Unmatched junction bases numbered 5, after V lost 5 bases and J lost 2 bases. There are 16 residues in the CDR3. Germline V gene sequence: CDR1 SGHVS, CDR2 FQNEAQ. CDR3 nucleotides: TGTGCCAGCAGCCTCTGGGGACAGGGGGGCAATCAGCCCCAGCATTTT. Its translation: CASSLWGQGGNQPQHF. The variable domain in full, with the rest retrieved from reference TRBV7-8 and TRBJ1-5, is GAGVSQSPRYKVAKRGQDVALRCDPISGHVSLFWYQQALGQGPEFLTYFQNEAQLDKSGLPSDRFFAERPEGSVSTLKIQRTQQEDSAVYLCASSLWGQGGNQPQHFGDGTRLSIL.

This clonotype was seen once. As DNA, the CDR3 is TGTGCCAGCAGCTTAGAAATTAGCGGGGGTCGAAGTGAGCAGTTCTTC. Protein: CASSLEISGGRSEQFF. The chain combines TRBV7-6 with TRBJ2-1, with TRBD2 matching 9 bases. The length of the CDR3 is 16 residues. Germline V lookup: CDR1 SGHVS, CDR2 FNYEAQ. Germline trimming cut 1 base from V and 9 bases from J; bases unmatched to any gene: 10.

The chain has TRBV10-3 and TRBJ2-5; TRBD1 is a possible D gene (6 bases). This CDR3 has 14 residues. The ends were cut back, 4 bases at V and 2 bases at J, with 11 bases in the middle. The germline gives CDR1 ENHRY, CDR2 SYGVKD. DNA of the CDR3: TGTGCCATCAGTGTCCCAGGGGAACAAGAGACCCAGTACTTC. It encodes CAISVPGEQETQYF.

The CDR3 is CASSLDTTEYSYEQYF. In DNA, the CDR3 is TGTGCCAGCAGCTTAGATACCACGGAGTACTCCTACGAGCAGTACTTC. This chain links TRBV7-9 with TRBJ2-7; D gene uncertain. V gave up 1 base and J gave up 0 bases, with 13 bases separating them. The CDR3 is 16 residues long. The germline V gene has CDR1 SEHNR and CDR2 FQNEAQ (reference sequence).

In its sample, this clonotype was seen many times. This chain links TRBV7-8 with TRBJ2-5; 7 nucleotides align to TRBD1. CDR3 size: 14 residues. Germline V CDR1 and CDR2: SGHVS, FQNEAQ. V lost 6 bases to trimming and J lost 3 bases; unmatched junction nucleotides: 7. CDR3 sequence: CASSKTRGKETQYF. The CDR3 nucleotides are TGTGCCAGCAGTAAAACCAGGGGGAAAGAGACCCAGTACTTC.

The chain couples TRBV7-4 to TRBJ1-6; D is uncertain. The V end was cut by 4 bases, the J end by 13 bases, with 14 bases between. Germline-derived CDR1 and CDR2 are SGHVT and SQSDAQ. The CDR3 has 13 residues. This CDR3 reads CASSSLGWGPLHF. The CDR3 DNA reads TGTGCCAGCAGCTCCCTGGGGTGGGGTCCCCTCCACTTT.

Note on this clonotype: One end of the junction is discordant with germline, which a read error may explain. The chain joins TRBV11-2 to TRBJ1-2; perhaps TRBD1 as D (5 bases). The CDR3 length is 15 residues. Germline lookup yields CDR1 SGHAT and CDR2 FQNNGV. CDR3 DNA sequence: TGTGCCAGCAGCTTAGAACTGGGACCTAACTATGACTACACCTTC. It translates to CASSLELGPNYDYTF.

This clonotype came up once. This chain links TRBV18 with TRBJ2-2, with 7 bases identical to TRBD1. The CDR3 is 16 amino acids. Trimming cost V 6 bases and J 5 bases; bases outside gene matches: 12. The V gene's germline CDR1 is KGHSH and CDR2 LQKENI. The CDR3 protein is CASSTPRGGRTGELFF. CDR3 DNA sequence: TGTGCCAGCTCTACACCACGAGGGGGCCGGACCGGGGAGCTGTTTTTT.

V and J are TRBV19 and TRBJ2-2, with 8 bases aligning to TRBD1. CDR3 length: 16 residues. Trimming at V came to 4 bases and at J to 3 bases, leaving 7 bases not matched to a gene. Germline V gives CDR1 LNHDA, CDR2 SQIVND (reference sequence). This CDR3 is CASSSPGGADTGELFF. The DNA of the CDR3 is TGTGCCAGTAGTAGCCCAGGGGGCGCGGACACCGGGGAGCTGTTTTTT.